These T cell receptor beta chains were read from a single sample in a study of cytomegalovirus exposure and HLA in healthy donors. Using immunoSEQ multiplex PCR, the repertoire was profiled, and TCRdb retains in-frame clones only, with some absent. Of around 92,000 clones detected, around 74% appear once; the ten largest clones hold 3%. Sequenced sample: PBMCs. The receptors shown here come from a female donor in good health and CMV-seropositive. Both conserved end residues are part of each CDR3. The D gene is left open where the match is weak. Only part of the rows carry a size: once, few, many, or a class if the clone is expanded.

j_gene: TRBJ1-4; d_gene: TRBD1; v_gene: TRBV11-3; abundance: .; CDR3aa: CASSLARGLGEKLFF; CDR3nt: TGTGCCAGCAGCTTAGCCAGGGGGTTGGGCGAAAAACTGTTTTTT
j_gene: TRBJ2-1; d_gene: .; v_gene: TRBV6-5; abundance: .; CDR3aa: CASSRGFDEEFF; CDR3nt: TGTGCCAGCAGTCGAGGGTTCGATGAGGAGTTCTTC
j_gene: TRBJ2-7; d_gene: TRBD2; v_gene: TRBV4-2; abundance: .; CDR3aa: CASSRLAGTRSLYEQYF; CDR3nt: TGTGCCAGCTCCCGACTAGCGGGAACTAGGTCTCTGTACGAGCAGTACTTC
j_gene: TRBJ1-2; d_gene: .; v_gene: TRBV28; abundance: .; CDR3aa: CASTPPVPLAYGYTF; CDR3nt: TGTGCCAGCACCCCCCCGGTCCCATTAGCCTATGGCTACACCTTC
j_gene: TRBJ1-4; d_gene: .; v_gene: TRBV7-3; abundance: few; CDR3aa: CASSLKGHIIEKLFF; CDR3nt: TGTGCCAGCAGCTTAAAGGGACATATCATAGAAAAACTGTTTTTT
j_gene: TRBJ1-1; d_gene: .; v_gene: TRBV5-4; abundance: .; CDR3aa: CASSLELNTEAFF; CDR3nt: TGTGCCAGCAGCTTGGAACTTAACACTGAAGCTTTCTTT
j_gene: TRBJ1-1; d_gene: TRBD1; v_gene: TRBV7-8; abundance: .; CDR3aa: CASSLADRGHTEAFF; CDR3nt: TGTGCCAGCAGCTTAGCCGACAGGGGGCACACTGAAGCTTTCTTT
j_gene: TRBJ1-5; d_gene: .; v_gene: TRBV7-9; abundance: few; CDR3aa: CASSFDSGNQPQHF; CDR3nt: TGTGCCAGCAGCTTTGACAGCGGCAATCAGCCCCAGCATTTT
j_gene: TRBJ1-2; d_gene: .; v_gene: TRBV5-8; abundance: .; CDR3aa: CASSFRASYGYTF; CDR3nt: TGTGCCAGCAGCTTCAGGGCCTCCTATGGCTACACCTTC
j_gene: TRBJ2-1; d_gene: .; v_gene: TRBV28; abundance: .; CDR3aa: CASSSPNNEQFF; CDR3nt: TGTGCCAGCAGTTCCCCCAACAATGAGCAGTTCTTC
j_gene: TRBJ2-3; d_gene: .; v_gene: TRBV5-1; abundance: .; CDR3aa: CASSLASDTQYF; CDR3nt: TGCGCCAGCAGCTTGGCCTCAGATACGCAGTATTTT
j_gene: TRBJ2-1; d_gene: .; v_gene: TRBV10-1; abundance: .; CDR3aa: CASSGSGRAGQFF; CDR3nt: TGCGCCAGCAGCGGCTCCGGTAGGGCGGGGCAGTTCTTC
j_gene: TRBJ1-6; d_gene: TRBD1; v_gene: TRBV6-5; abundance: .; CDR3aa: CASSTDRARSPLHF; CDR3nt: TGTGCCAGCAGCACCGACAGGGCGCGGTCACCCCTCCACTTT
j_gene: TRBJ2-7; d_gene: TRBD1; v_gene: TRBV7-8; abundance: .; CDR3aa: CASSRGTGRGYEQYF; CDR3nt: TGTGCCAGCAGCCGCGGGACAGGGCGAGGCTACGAGCAGTACTTC
j_gene: TRBJ1-1; d_gene: .; v_gene: TRBV7-9; abundance: .; CDR3aa: CASSLQGRDTEAFF; CDR3nt: TGTGCCAGCAGCTTACAGGGGCGGGACACTGAAGCTTTCTTT
j_gene: TRBJ1-2; d_gene: .; v_gene: TRBV29-1; abundance: once; CDR3aa: CSVEDRRSGGGYTF; CDR3nt: TGCAGCGTTGAAGATCGGCGGTCCGGGGGAGGCTACACCTTC
j_gene: TRBJ1-6; d_gene: .; v_gene: TRBV7-3; abundance: .; CDR3aa: CASSPRGGQSPLHF; CDR3nt: TGTGCCAGCAGCCCCAGGGGAGGGCAATCACCCCTCCACTTT
j_gene: TRBJ1-2; d_gene: .; v_gene: TRBV6-6; abundance: .; CDR3aa: CASTHIDRFSGYTF; CDR3nt: TGTGCCAGCACCCACATTGACAGGTTCAGCGGCTACACCTTC
j_gene: TRBJ2-5; d_gene: TRBD2; v_gene: TRBV11-1; abundance: .; CDR3aa: CASSSWGGRAGETQYF; CDR3nt: TGTGCCAGCAGCTCATGGGGGGGGAGGGCGGGTGAGACCCAGTACTTC
j_gene: TRBJ2-7; d_gene: TRBD2; v_gene: TRBV29-1; abundance: .; CDR3aa: CSVRLAGSDEQYF; CDR3nt: TGCAGCGTTAGACTAGCGGGGTCGGACGAGCAGTACTTC
j_gene: TRBJ2-3; d_gene: TRBD1; v_gene: TRBV29-1; abundance: few; CDR3aa: CSVSGTGRTDTQYF; CDR3nt: TGCAGCGTTTCCGGGACAGGGCGCACAGATACGCAGTATTTT
j_gene: TRBJ2-7; d_gene: TRBD1; v_gene: TRBV4-3; abundance: .; CDR3aa: CASSQDRGNYEQYF; CDR3nt: TGCGCCAGCAGCCAGGACAGGGGGAACTACGAGCAGTACTTC
j_gene: TRBJ2-7; d_gene: .; v_gene: TRBV5-1; abundance: .; CDR3aa: CASSSRTGYEQYF; CDR3nt: TGCGCCAGCAGCTCACGTACAGGCTACGAGCAGTACTTC
j_gene: TRBJ2-5; d_gene: .; v_gene: TRBV29-1; abundance: .; CDR3aa: CSGEQETQYF; CDR3nt: TGCAGCGGGGAGCAAGAGACCCAGTACTTC
j_gene: TRBJ2-1; d_gene: .; v_gene: TRBV5-6; abundance: .; CDR3aa: CASSGGGQSPYNEQFF; CDR3nt: TGTGCCAGCAGCGGGGGCGGACAGTCGCCCTACAATGAGCAGTTCTTC